A single sample gave rise to the 7 T cell receptor beta chains below, sequenced in a study of cytomegalovirus exposure and HLA in healthy donors (dated by TCRdb to the late 2010s). The library was produced with the immunoSEQ multiplex PCR assay. For the multiplex PCR, a mixture combining 60 forward primers for TCR Vbeta segments and 13 reverse primers for TCR Jbeta segments was used. The clones in this table, taken by TCRdb from immuneACCESS, are in-frame only. Not every clone is retained; where verified, under half of the shortfall comes from an unresolved V gene, and the cause of the rest is unknown. In this sample the table shows about 150,000 clones, roughly 70% of which occur a single time. The ten top clones hold almost 4.5% of the sample. Sequences were obtained from PBMCs. Every receptor here comes from a man in his 60s in good health and CMV-seronegative.

The chain combines TRBV19 with TRBJ1-5, with TRBD1 matching over 8 bases. The V gene end was trimmed by 7 bases and the J gene end by 2 bases; junction bases not matched to a gene: 7. The CDR3 length is 15 residues. The germline V gene encodes CDR1 LNHDA and CDR2 SQIVND (reference sequence). Written as DNA, the CDR3 is TGTGCCAGTACCTTTGGACAGGGTGGCAATCAGCCCCAGCATTTT. Its protein is CASTFGQGGNQPQHF.

J is TRBJ1-5 and V is TRBV27, with D perhaps TRBD1 (5 bases). Looked up from germline, CDR1 is MNHEY and CDR2 is SMNVEV (reference sequence). CDR3 size: 14 residues. Trimming removed 5 bases at V and 6 bases at J, with 14 bases between. As DNA, the CDR3 is TGTGCCAGCAGTCCGGGACTGGGAGGTCAGCCCCAGCATTTT. This codes for CASSPGLGGQPQHF.

The rearrangement uses TRBV15 and TRBJ2-5, with D possibly being TRBD1 (6 bases). Trimming took 2 bases from V and 1 from J, leaving 14 bases between them. Looked up from germline, CDR1 is LNHNV and CDR2 is YYDKDF (reference sequence). The CDR3 is made up of 16 amino acids. The CDR3 bases are TGTGCCACCAGCAGAAGACAGGCGGCCTCCCAAGAGACCCAGTACTTC. Its translation is CATSRRQAASQETQYF.

The chain has TRBV28 and TRBJ2-7; D ambiguous. V lost 3 bases to trimming and J lost 0 bases, with 9 bases between them. Germline V lookup: CDR1 MDHEN, CDR2 SYDVKM. The CDR3 has 14 amino acids. CDR3 nucleotide sequence: TGTGCCAGCAGTTTTGGGCAGCCCTCCTACGAGCAGTACTTC. It encodes CASSFGQPSYEQYF.

The table lists this clone with a few counts. The J gene is TRBJ1-6, the V gene TRBV4-1; D is ambiguous. Germline loops: CDR1 MGHRA, CDR2 YSYEKL. The CDR3 is made up of 15 amino acids. V was shortened by 1 base and J by 7 bases, with 11 bases between the two germline ends. DNA for the CDR3: TGCGCCAGCAGCCAAGGCCAAGCAGCGAATTCACCCCTCCACTTT. As protein: CASSQGQAANSPLHF.

CDR3 amino acids: CASVPGLAGKSPFF. The CDR3 DNA reads TGTGCCAGCGTCCCGGGACTAGCGGGAAAAAGTCCGTTCTTC. This sequence joins TRBV2 and TRBJ2-1; 13 positions match TRBD2. CDR3 length: 14 amino acids. Germline V gives CDR1 SNHLY, CDR2 FYNNEI. V was pared by 8 bases and J by 15 bases, with 13 bases of the junction left unmatched.

This clone was picked up one time. The chain employs TRBV6-1 and TRBJ2-7, with 9 positions matching TRBD1. Per germline, CDR1 MNHNS and CDR2 SASEGT. This CDR3 is 14 amino acids long. V lost 6 bases to trimming and J lost 0 bases; unmatched junction nucleotides: 3. CDR3: CASRGTGPSYEQYF. The CDR3 DNA is TGTGCCAGCAGAGGGACAGGGCCCTCCTACGAGCAGTACTTC.